This T cell receptor (beta chain) originates from a study of T cell responses to AZD1222 COVID-19 vaccine. Findings and limits, study-wide: Donors were largely white British and mainly female; clonal diversity was possibly underestimated. Dominant CD4 TCR responses targeted spike regions 160-218 and 743-854. Baseline seropositivity occurred in only six AZD1222 recipients.

This CDR3 contains 17 residues. Germline CDR1 is MGHRA and CDR2 is YSYEKL. With 1 base removed from V and 3 bases from J, the gap between germline ends came to 18 bases. Sequenced by immunoSEQ multiplex PCR; TCRdb stores in-frame clones only, minus some. Of 20,000 to 30,000 clones in the sample, around 87% are singletons; the top ten hold under 35%. In the case of this clone: The antigen is undetermined.

This chain links TRBV4-1 with TRBJ1-1; D is ambiguous. The clonotype originates from an adult who received the AZD1222 COVID-19 vaccine. Here the sequenced sample was peripheral blood, taken 28 days after the second AZD1222 dose. CDR3 coding DNA: TGCGCCAGCAGCCAAGTTTTTAGGTTACAGTTAGACACTGAAGCTTTCTTT. Translated: CASSQVFRLQLDTEAFF.